The rows below give T cell receptor beta chains drawn from one sample of a study of blood T cell repertoires in COVID-19. Clones were read by immunoSEQ multiplex PCR, and TCRdb kept only the in-frame ones, dropping some. The repertoire holds about 370,000 clones, 85% to 90% seen once, with more than 0.8% in the top ten. Input material: PBMCs or T cells enriched from blood (not recorded which). Receptor source: a man aged 18 to 29 who had recovered from COVID-19. CDR3s include the opening cysteine and the closing phenylalanine or tryptophan. D genes are given only for firm matches. Expanded clones get a size class; other rows say once, few or many, or leave the size out.

J gene: TRBJ2-3; D gene: TRBD2; V gene: TRBV24-1; clone size: -; CDR3 DNA: TGTGCCACCAGTGATTACGGGACTAGCGGGAGTGGTGGGGGAGATACGCAGTATTTT; CDR3 protein: CATSDYGTSGSGGGDTQYF
J gene: TRBJ2-1; D gene: TRBD2; V gene: TRBV28; clone size: -; CDR3 DNA: TGTGCCAGCAACCCCTCGGGACTAGCGGGGTCAAGCTCCTACAATGAGCAGTTCTTC; CDR3 protein: CASNPSGLAGSSSYNEQFF
J gene: TRBJ2-7; D gene: TRBD1; V gene: TRBV5-4; clone size: -; CDR3 DNA: TGTGCCAGCAGCTCCGGGACAGGGAGGTTGTACGAGCAGTACTTC; CDR3 protein: CASSSGTGRLYEQYF
J gene: TRBJ1-3; D gene: -; V gene: TRBV4-3; clone size: -; CDR3 DNA: TGCGCCAGCAGCCAATACTCAGGGTTCTCTGGAAACACCATATATTTT; CDR3 protein: CASSQYSGFSGNTIYF
J gene: TRBJ2-7; D gene: -; V gene: TRBV6-5; clone size: -; CDR3 DNA: TGTGCCAGCAGTTACAGGGGTCCTCACGAGCAGTACTTC; CDR3 protein: CASSYRGPHEQYF
J gene: TRBJ1-1; D gene: -; V gene: TRBV6-1; clone size: -; CDR3 DNA: TGTGCCAGCAGTGATGCCGGGACACCGAACACTGAAGCTTTCTTT; CDR3 protein: CASSDAGTPNTEAFF
J gene: TRBJ1-5; D gene: -; V gene: TRBV5-5; clone size: -; CDR3 DNA: TGTGCCAGCAGCTCTAATCAGCCCCAGCATTTT; CDR3 protein: CASSSNQPQHF
J gene: TRBJ2-7; D gene: TRBD1; V gene: TRBV19; clone size: once; CDR3 DNA: TGTGCCAGTAGTGTGGGACAGGGGGGCTACGAGCAGTACTTC; CDR3 protein: CASSVGQGGYEQYF
J gene: TRBJ2-1; D gene: TRBD2; V gene: TRBV19; clone size: -; CDR3 DNA: TGTGCCAGTAGCACTAGCGCCAGCTCCTACAATGAGCAGTTCTTC; CDR3 protein: CASSTSASSYNEQFF
J gene: TRBJ1-4; D gene: -; V gene: TRBV6-5; clone size: -; CDR3 DNA: TGTGCCAGCAGTTACTCGAGTGCGGGGCAGGTGGAAAAACTGTTTTTT; CDR3 protein: CASSYSSAGQVEKLFF
J gene: TRBJ2-1; D gene: TRBD1; V gene: TRBV18; clone size: -; CDR3 DNA: TGTGCCAGCTCACTGGACAGGGGGGGCAATGAGCAGTTCTTC; CDR3 protein: CASSLDRGGNEQFF
J gene: TRBJ2-5; D gene: -; V gene: TRBV5-1; clone size: -; CDR3 DNA: TGCGCCAGCAGCTTGCCGAGCCAAGAGACCCAGTACTTC; CDR3 protein: CASSLPSQETQYF
J gene: TRBJ2-1; D gene: -; V gene: TRBV18; clone size: -; CDR3 DNA: TGTGCCAGCTCACCACCGGCTAGCGCGAGAAGCAATGAGCAGTTCTTC; CDR3 protein: CASSPPASARSNEQFF
J gene: TRBJ2-7; D gene: TRBD2; V gene: TRBV7-8; clone size: -; CDR3 DNA: TGTGCCAGCAGCTTAGGGATAGGGCCCCTAGCGGGGGGTTCCGGAGACCCCTACGAGCAGTACTTC; CDR3 protein: CASSLGIGPLAGGSGDPYEQYF
J gene: TRBJ2-1; D gene: TRBD2; V gene: TRBV4-2; clone size: few; CDR3 DNA: TGTGCCAGCAGCCAACTTCCGGGACTAGCGGACAATGAGCAGTTCTTC; CDR3 protein: CASSQLPGLADNEQFF
J gene: TRBJ1-6; D gene: -; V gene: TRBV19; clone size: -; CDR3 DNA: TGTGCCAGTAACCCAGGGTCCGGTAATTCACCCCTCCACTTT; CDR3 protein: CASNPGSGNSPLHF
J gene: TRBJ1-1; D gene: -; V gene: TRBV5-1; clone size: -; CDR3 DNA: TGCGCCAGCAGCTTGGAGCCAGGGCCAGACACTGAAGCTTTCTTT; CDR3 protein: CASSLEPGPDTEAFF
J gene: TRBJ1-1; D gene: TRBD1; V gene: TRBV12-3/TRBV12-4; clone size: -; CDR3 DNA: TGTGCCAGCAGTAACAGGGGCTGGGCTTTCTTT; CDR3 protein: CASSNRGWAFF
J gene: TRBJ2-7; D gene: -; V gene: TRBV15; clone size: -; CDR3 DNA: TGTGCCACCAGCATGAGATCGACACCCTACGAGCAGTACTTC; CDR3 protein: CATSMRSTPYEQYF
J gene: TRBJ1-4; D gene: -; V gene: TRBV5-1; clone size: -; CDR3 DNA: TGCGCCAGCAGCTTGGTGAGCGCAACTAATGAAAAACTGTTTTTT; CDR3 protein: CASSLVSATNEKLFF
J gene: TRBJ2-3; D gene: -; V gene: TRBV3-1/TRBV3-2; clone size: -; CDR3 DNA: TGTGCCAGCAGCCCCCGGGGAGCGGCCCAGACAGATACGCAGTATTTT; CDR3 protein: CASSPRGAAQTDTQYF
J gene: TRBJ1-2; D gene: TRBD1; V gene: TRBV27; clone size: once; CDR3 DNA: TGTGCCAGCAGTTCTACAGGGGGCTATGGCTACACCTTC; CDR3 protein: CASSSTGGYGYTF
J gene: TRBJ2-7; D gene: -; V gene: TRBV12-5; clone size: -; CDR3 DNA: TGTGCTAGTGGCCTTGTAGGCGGAGAGCAGTACTTC; CDR3 protein: CASGLVGGEQYF
J gene: TRBJ2-2; D gene: -; V gene: TRBV7-3; clone size: -; CDR3 DNA: TGTGCCAGCAGCTTTACTAGAAACACCGGGGAGCTGTTTTTT; CDR3 protein: CASSFTRNTGELFF
J gene: TRBJ2-5; D gene: -; V gene: TRBV5-5; clone size: -; CDR3 DNA: TGTGCCAGCAGAAAACCCGGACTACCAATAGAGACCCAGTACTTC; CDR3 protein: CASRKPGLPIETQYF
J gene: TRBJ2-1; D gene: -; V gene: TRBV9; clone size: -; CDR3 DNA: TGTGCCAGCAGCCTAATTACAGGGAATGAGCAGTTCTTC; CDR3 protein: CASSLITGNEQFF
J gene: TRBJ1-4; D gene: TRBD1; V gene: TRBV6-5; clone size: -; CDR3 DNA: TGTGCCAGCAAAGGAGGGGGCGCTTCTGAAAAACTGTTTTTT; CDR3 protein: CASKGGGASEKLFF
J gene: TRBJ2-7; D gene: TRBD1; V gene: TRBV4-3; clone size: -; CDR3 DNA: TGCGCCAGCAGCCAAGATCCAGGGGGAGAAGAGCAGTACTTC; CDR3 protein: CASSQDPGGEEQYF
J gene: TRBJ2-1; D gene: -; V gene: TRBV15; clone size: -; CDR3 DNA: TGTGCCACCAGCAGAGGACAGGGGAGGGTCGATGAGCAGTTCTTC; CDR3 protein: CATSRGQGRVDEQFF
J gene: TRBJ2-1; D gene: TRBD2; V gene: TRBV6-2/TRBV6-3; clone size: -; CDR3 DNA: TGTGCCAGCAGTTATCCCGGACTAGCGGGTAGCTATGAGCAGTTCTTC; CDR3 protein: CASSYPGLAGSYEQFF
J gene: TRBJ2-2; D gene: -; V gene: TRBV7-9; clone size: -; CDR3 DNA: TGTGCCAGCAGCCTGACAGTTTCTTCCGGGGAGCTGTTTTTT; CDR3 protein: CASSLTVSSGELFF
J gene: TRBJ1-1; D gene: TRBD1; V gene: TRBV10-3; clone size: -; CDR3 DNA: TGTGCCATCAGTCCGGGACAGCAGAACACTGAAGCTTTCTTT; CDR3 protein: CAISPGQQNTEAFF
J gene: TRBJ2-1; D gene: -; V gene: TRBV12-3/TRBV12-4; clone size: -; CDR3 DNA: TGTGCCAGCAGTTATGGACTAAAGCAGTTCTTC; CDR3 protein: CASSYGLKQFF
J gene: TRBJ2-1; D gene: -; V gene: TRBV11-1; clone size: few; CDR3 DNA: TGTGCCAGCAGCTTAGCAGGAGGGTATAGCTCCTACAATGAGCAGTTCTTC; CDR3 protein: CASSLAGGYSSYNEQFF
J gene: TRBJ2-5; D gene: -; V gene: TRBV6-2/TRBV6-3; clone size: -; CDR3 DNA: TGTGCCAGCAGTTACTCGATTGCGGGAAACCTCCAGGAGACCCAGTACTTC; CDR3 protein: CASSYSIAGNLQETQYF
J gene: TRBJ2-1; D gene: TRBD2; V gene: TRBV9; clone size: once; CDR3 DNA: TGTGCCAGCAGCCCCACCTTACTAGCGGGGGGCCCCAATGAGCAGTTCTTC; CDR3 protein: CASSPTLLAGGPNEQFF
J gene: TRBJ1-4; D gene: TRBD1; V gene: TRBV19; clone size: -; CDR3 DNA: TGTGCCAGTACCGCGACAGGGGGCAGGCGTAGGTCTAATGAAAAACTGTTTTTT; CDR3 protein: CASTATGGRRRSNEKLFF
J gene: TRBJ2-3; D gene: TRBD2; V gene: TRBV7-2; clone size: -; CDR3 DNA: TGTGCCAGCAGACCAGCGGGGTACACAGATACGCAGTATTTT; CDR3 protein: CASRPAGYTDTQYF
J gene: TRBJ1-5; D gene: TRBD1; V gene: TRBV28; clone size: -; CDR3 DNA: TGTGCCAGCAGTTTTAGTACAGGGGCTCTAGTGGGCAATCAGCCCCAGCATTTT; CDR3 protein: CASSFSTGALVGNQPQHF
J gene: TRBJ2-7; D gene: TRBD1; V gene: TRBV6-5; clone size: -; CDR3 DNA: TGTGCCAGCAGTTCGTCCCGGGACAGGGTCTACGAGCAGTACTTC; CDR3 protein: CASSSSRDRVYEQYF
J gene: TRBJ1-3; D gene: -; V gene: TRBV10-2; clone size: -; CDR3 DNA: TGCGCCAGCCAGGTCACCTCTGGAAACACCATATATTTT; CDR3 protein: CASQVTSGNTIYF
J gene: TRBJ1-5; D gene: -; V gene: TRBV3-1/TRBV3-2; clone size: -; CDR3 DNA: TGTGCCAGCAGCCAAGAGGGGAGTCAGCCCCAGCATTTT; CDR3 protein: CASSQEGSQPQHF
J gene: TRBJ1-5; D gene: TRBD1; V gene: TRBV7-8; clone size: -; CDR3 DNA: TGTGCCAGCAGCTTCGGGACAACAGGGGTATCCAATCAGCCCCAGCATTTT; CDR3 protein: CASSFGTTGVSNQPQHF
J gene: TRBJ1-5; D gene: -; V gene: TRBV12-3/TRBV12-4; clone size: -; CDR3 DNA: TGTGCCAGCAGTATAGAGGGAGCTCAGCCCCAGCATTTT; CDR3 protein: CASSIEGAQPQHF
J gene: TRBJ1-2; D gene: TRBD1; V gene: TRBV7-9; clone size: once; CDR3 DNA: TGTGCCAGCAGCCTAGGACAGGGTGGCTACACCTTC; CDR3 protein: CASSLGQGGYTF
J gene: TRBJ2-7; D gene: -; V gene: TRBV7-6; clone size: once; CDR3 DNA: TGTGCCAGCAGCCGGACGGGGACCTACGAGCAGTACTTC; CDR3 protein: CASSRTGTYEQYF
J gene: TRBJ1-6; D gene: -; V gene: TRBV5-5; clone size: -; CDR3 DNA: TGTGCCAGCAGCGTCCGGGGGGGTCCGTCACCCCTCCACTTT; CDR3 protein: CASSVRGGPSPLHF
J gene: TRBJ2-1; D gene: -; V gene: TRBV6-5; clone size: -; CDR3 DNA: TGTGCCAGCAGCGCCCGGGACTTACAAGGAAATGAGCAGTTCTTC; CDR3 protein: CASSARDLQGNEQFF
J gene: TRBJ2-5; D gene: TRBD2; V gene: TRBV18; clone size: -; CDR3 DNA: TGTGCCAGCTCACCATGGGGTAGCGGGACCCTCCAAGAGACCCAGTACTTC; CDR3 protein: CASSPWGSGTLQETQYF
J gene: TRBJ1-5; D gene: -; V gene: TRBV7-2; clone size: -; CDR3 DNA: TGTGCCAGCAGCTTAGTTCCGGGTGCGGGGAATCAGCCCCAGCATTTT; CDR3 protein: CASSLVPGAGNQPQHF
J gene: TRBJ1-3; D gene: TRBD1; V gene: TRBV4-3; clone size: -; CDR3 DNA: TGCGCCAGCAGCCAAGGACAGGGAATGGGAAACACCATATATTTT; CDR3 protein: CASSQGQGMGNTIYF
J gene: TRBJ2-7; D gene: TRBD2; V gene: TRBV30; clone size: -; CDR3 DNA: TGTGCCTGGCGACTAGCGGGGGGGCGGGGACGCGAGCAGTACTTC; CDR3 protein: CAWRLAGGRGREQYF
J gene: TRBJ1-2; D gene: -; V gene: TRBV7-9; clone size: -; CDR3 DNA: TGTGCCACCTCACCCGGGGGGAACTATGGCTACACCTTC; CDR3 protein: CATSPGGNYGYTF
J gene: TRBJ2-3; D gene: TRBD2; V gene: TRBV5-1; clone size: -; CDR3 DNA: TGCGCCAGCAGCGTAGGGACTAGCAGAGCTAGCACAGATACGCAGTATTTT; CDR3 protein: CASSVGTSRASTDTQYF
J gene: TRBJ2-2; D gene: -; V gene: TRBV4-2; clone size: -; CDR3 DNA: TGTGCCAGCAGCCAAGCAAGCCCGTCGGGTCCCGGGGAGCTGTTTTTT; CDR3 protein: CASSQASPSGPGELFF
J gene: TRBJ1-2; D gene: -; V gene: TRBV4-1; clone size: -; CDR3 DNA: TGCGCCAGCAGCCAAACCGGGACAACCTTCTATGGCTACACCTTC; CDR3 protein: CASSQTGTTFYGYTF
J gene: TRBJ2-3; D gene: -; V gene: TRBV29-1; clone size: -; CDR3 DNA: TGCAGCGCCTCCCCAGGCACAGATACGCAGTATTTT; CDR3 protein: CSASPGTDTQYF
J gene: TRBJ1-4; D gene: TRBD1; V gene: TRBV24-1; clone size: -; CDR3 DNA: TGTGCCACCAGTGATTCCGGGACAGGGGATGAAAAACTGTTTTTT; CDR3 protein: CATSDSGTGDEKLFF
J gene: TRBJ1-4; D gene: -; V gene: TRBV11-2; clone size: -; CDR3 DNA: TGTGCCAGCCGAATATGGACAGCGACTAATGAAAAACTGTTTTTT; CDR3 protein: CASRIWTATNEKLFF
J gene: TRBJ2-7; D gene: -; V gene: TRBV27; clone size: -; CDR3 DNA: TGTGCCAGCAGTTTATTTGCTCCAACTTCCTACGAGCAGTACTTC; CDR3 protein: CASSLFAPTSYEQYF